This T cell receptor (beta chain) was captured by sequencing in a study of long-term antiretroviral therapy in people with HIV. Study-wide results and limits: Patients on ART gained diversity, which nonetheless stayed below transplant donor controls. At every time point, clones expanded before ART dominated the repertoire. CDR3 lengths in HIV samples spanned a narrower range than controls.

All donors provided no fewer than one pre-ART and no fewer than two post-ART PBMC samples. Sequencing used immunoSEQ v3.0 at survey level. The assay was immunoSEQ multiplex PCR, and TCRdb's table has in-frame clones only and misses some. Among about 31,000 clones, roughly 77% were seen once, and the ten largest hold 3.2%. V gave up 0 bases and J gave up 2 bases, with 11 bases separating them. Germline V gene sequence: CDR1 MNHEY, CDR2 SVGAGI. CDR3 size: 16 residues. A remark on this clone: Its antigen is still unknown.

The chain is built from TRBV6-5 and TRBJ1-3, with D unclear. This TCR derives from a man between 18 and 35 years old with HIV. The sequences come from unsorted PBMCs, collected 1.9 years after starting antiretroviral therapy. CDR3 region: CASSYSIGFAGNTIYF. As DNA, the CDR3 is TGTGCCAGCAGTTACTCGATAGGCTTCGCTGGAAACACCATATATTTT.